Listed below are T cell receptor beta chains from one sample, sequenced in a study of human T cells and chemical hapten exposure. TCRdb reprocessed the RACE reads via MiXCR and lists one record per CDR3 protein. The data show around 380,000 distinct CDR3 sequences, about 4.4% seen once. Here the sequenced sample was whole blood, taken in connection with sensitization to the hapten diphenylcyclopropenone (DPC). The receptor set was obtained from a woman aged 45 to 65 with alopecia areata. Some clones in this sample may be carry-over from other donors' samples. CDR3s include the opening cysteine and the closing phenylalanine or tryptophan. Each record gives: clone size, D gene, V gene, J gene, CDR3 DNA, CDR3 protein. A D gene is named only where the DNA matches it firmly. Not every row has a clone size; where given, it reads once, few, many or a size class.

clone_size: .; d_call: .; v_call: TRBV24-1; j_call: TRBJ1-2; cdr3_nt: TGTGCCACCAGTGATTTTCTAGGGCAGGGGAGAACAGGAGCATCTAACTATGGCTACACCTTC; cdr3_aa: CATSDFLGQGRTGASNYGYTF
clone_size: many; d_call: .; v_call: TRBV12-3/TRBV12-4; j_call: TRBJ1-5; cdr3_nt: TGTGCCAGCAGTGGGACGGCCAGCAATCAGCCCCAGCATTTT; cdr3_aa: CASSGTASNQPQHF
clone_size: few; d_call: TRBD1; v_call: TRBV5-1; j_call: TRBJ1-6; cdr3_nt: TGCGCCAGCTCACAGGGGGCTAATTCACCCCTCCACTTT; cdr3_aa: CASSQGANSPLHF
clone_size: .; d_call: TRBD2; v_call: TRBV10-2; j_call: TRBJ2-7; cdr3_nt: TGCGCCAGCAGTGACCGACTAGCGGGATTCTACGAGCAGTACTTC; cdr3_aa: CASSDRLAGFYEQYF
clone_size: many; d_call: .; v_call: TRBV6-5; j_call: TRBJ1-2; cdr3_nt: TGTGCCAGCAGTTACTCGTTTCTGACACAATCCCTTGGCTACACCTTC; cdr3_aa: CASSYSFLTQSLGYTF
clone_size: many; d_call: .; v_call: TRBV5-6; j_call: TRBJ2-7; cdr3_nt: TGTGCCAGCAGCTTCGGCAGGGGTGAAGCCGAGCAGTACTTC; cdr3_aa: CASSFGRGEAEQYF
clone_size: .; d_call: .; v_call: TRBV6-4; j_call: TRBJ1-1; cdr3_nt: TGTGCCAGCAGTGACTTAGGCACTCCCTACGTAGCTTTCTTT; cdr3_aa: CASSDLGTPYVAFF
clone_size: few; d_call: .; v_call: TRBV9; j_call: TRBJ2-5; cdr3_nt: TGTGCCAGCAGCGTAGCGGGGGGCGCAGAGACCCAGTACTTC; cdr3_aa: CASSVAGGAETQYF
clone_size: .; d_call: TRBD1; v_call: TRBV18; j_call: TRBJ1-1; cdr3_nt: TGTGCCAGCTCACCTCGGGCCTTAGTCTGGACAGGAGAGGACACTGAAGCTTTCTTT; cdr3_aa: CASSPRALVWTGEDTEAFF
clone_size: few; d_call: .; v_call: TRBV7-8; j_call: TRBJ1-1; cdr3_nt: TGTGCCAGCAGCTTAGCGCAGGGCAGCCGGGTCACTGAAGCTTTCTTT; cdr3_aa: CASSLAQGSRVTEAFF